What follows describes a single T cell receptor (beta chain). Assay: immunoSEQ multiplex PCR; the TCRdb copy retains only in-frame clones and omits some. The table has about 79,000 clones, roughly 95% seen once. The CDR3 contains 15 residues. Germline V gene data show CDR1 as SEHNR and CDR2 as FQNEAQ (reference sequence). V was cut by 5 bases and J by 7 bases, with 21 bases left in between. These data are taken from a study of T cell changes during pregnancy in multiple sclerosis. The chain has TRBV7-9 and TRBJ2-7, with a tentative D call TRBD1 (6 bases). Here the sequenced sample was peripheral blood, taken in the second trimester of pregnancy. This sequence originates from a female donor in good health, enrolled as a control in a pregnancy study. CDR3 DNA: TGTGCCAGCAGCCCCCAAGGACAGTCCACGGAGGAGCAGTACTTC. It specifies CASSPQGQSTEEQYF.